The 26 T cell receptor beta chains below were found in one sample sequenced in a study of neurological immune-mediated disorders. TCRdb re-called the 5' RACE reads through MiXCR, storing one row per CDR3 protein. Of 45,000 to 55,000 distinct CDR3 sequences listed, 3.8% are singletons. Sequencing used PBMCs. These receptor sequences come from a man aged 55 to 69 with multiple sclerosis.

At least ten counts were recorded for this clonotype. CDR3 sequence reads: CAVQPSSYNSPLHF. The CDR3 nucleotides read TGTGCCGTCCAACCCAGCTCCTATAATTCACCCCTCCACTTT. The gene calls are TRBV15 and TRBJ1-6; D unresolved. Germline CDR1 LNHNV, CDR2 YYDKDF (reference sequence). The V end was cut by 11 bases, the J end by 0 bases, with 11 bases between. This CDR3 is 14 amino acids long.

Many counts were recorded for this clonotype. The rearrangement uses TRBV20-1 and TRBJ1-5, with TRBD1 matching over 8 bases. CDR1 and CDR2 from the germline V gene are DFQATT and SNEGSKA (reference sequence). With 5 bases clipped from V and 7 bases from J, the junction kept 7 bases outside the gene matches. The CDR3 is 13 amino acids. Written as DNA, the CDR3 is TGCAGTGCTCCTGGACAGGGAATCCAGCCCCAGCATTTT. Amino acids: CSAPGQGIQPQHF.

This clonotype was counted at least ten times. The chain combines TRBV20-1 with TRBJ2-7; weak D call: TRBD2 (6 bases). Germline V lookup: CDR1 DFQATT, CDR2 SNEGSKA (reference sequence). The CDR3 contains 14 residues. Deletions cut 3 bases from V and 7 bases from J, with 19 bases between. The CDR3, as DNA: TGCAGTGCTAGTTATGGCCTCGATGCGGGGGAGCAGTACTTC. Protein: CSASYGLDAGEQYF.

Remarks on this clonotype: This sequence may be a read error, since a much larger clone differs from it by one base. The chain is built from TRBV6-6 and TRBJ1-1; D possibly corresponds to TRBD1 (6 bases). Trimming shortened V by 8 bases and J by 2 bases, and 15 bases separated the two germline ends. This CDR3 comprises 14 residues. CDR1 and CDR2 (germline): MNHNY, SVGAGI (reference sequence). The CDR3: CASYMGGLNTEAFF. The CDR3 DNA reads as TGTGCCAGCTATATGGGGGGGCTTAACACTGAAGCTTTCTTT.

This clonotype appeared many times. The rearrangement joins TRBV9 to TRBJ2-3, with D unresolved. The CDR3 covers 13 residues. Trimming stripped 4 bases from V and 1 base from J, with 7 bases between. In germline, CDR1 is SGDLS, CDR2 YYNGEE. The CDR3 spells CASSPPGTDTQYF. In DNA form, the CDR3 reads TGTGCCAGCAGCCCCCCAGGCACAGATACGCAGTATTTT.

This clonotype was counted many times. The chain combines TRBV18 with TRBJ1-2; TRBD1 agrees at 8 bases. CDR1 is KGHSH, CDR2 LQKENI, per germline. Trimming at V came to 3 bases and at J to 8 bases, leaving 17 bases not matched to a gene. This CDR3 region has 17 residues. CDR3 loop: CASSPVAGTGQQQGYTF. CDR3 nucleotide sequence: TGTGCCAGCTCACCCGTCGCGGGGACAGGCCAACAGCAAGGCTACACCTTC.

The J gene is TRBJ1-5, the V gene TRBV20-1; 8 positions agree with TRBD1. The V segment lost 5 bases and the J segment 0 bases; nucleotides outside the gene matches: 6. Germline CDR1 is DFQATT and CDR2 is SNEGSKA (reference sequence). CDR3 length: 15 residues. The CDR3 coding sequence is TGCAGTGCTTCTAGGACAGGGTATAGCAATCAGCCCCAGCATTTT. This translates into CSASRTGYSNQPQHF.

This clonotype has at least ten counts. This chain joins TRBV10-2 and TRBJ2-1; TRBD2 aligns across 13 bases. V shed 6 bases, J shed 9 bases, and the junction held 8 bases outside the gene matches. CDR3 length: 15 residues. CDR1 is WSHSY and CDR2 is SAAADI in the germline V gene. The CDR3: CASRAGLAGVGEQFF. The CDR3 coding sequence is TGCGCCAGCAGGGCCGGACTAGCGGGAGTAGGTGAGCAGTTCTTC.

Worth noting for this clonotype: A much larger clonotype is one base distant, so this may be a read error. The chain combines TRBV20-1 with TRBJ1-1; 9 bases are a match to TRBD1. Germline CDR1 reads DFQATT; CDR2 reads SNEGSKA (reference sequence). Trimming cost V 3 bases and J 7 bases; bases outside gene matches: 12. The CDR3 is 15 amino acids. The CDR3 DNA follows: TGCAGTGCTAGGGACCCGACAGGGGGAGGTATTGAAGCTTTCTTT. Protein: CSARDPTGGGIEAFF.

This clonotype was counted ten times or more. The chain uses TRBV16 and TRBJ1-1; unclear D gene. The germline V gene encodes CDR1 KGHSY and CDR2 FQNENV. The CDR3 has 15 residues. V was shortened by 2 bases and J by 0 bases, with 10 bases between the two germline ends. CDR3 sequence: CASSQTDLLNTEAFF. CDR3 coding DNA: TGTGCCAGCAGCCAAACGGACTTACTGAACACTGAAGCTTTCTTT.

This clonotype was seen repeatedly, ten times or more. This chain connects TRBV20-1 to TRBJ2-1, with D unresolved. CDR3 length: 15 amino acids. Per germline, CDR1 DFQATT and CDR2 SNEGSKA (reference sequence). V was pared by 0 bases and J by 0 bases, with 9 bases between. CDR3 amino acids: CSARDDHSSYNEQFF. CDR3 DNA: TGCAGTGCTAGAGACGACCACAGCTCCTACAATGAGCAGTTCTTC.

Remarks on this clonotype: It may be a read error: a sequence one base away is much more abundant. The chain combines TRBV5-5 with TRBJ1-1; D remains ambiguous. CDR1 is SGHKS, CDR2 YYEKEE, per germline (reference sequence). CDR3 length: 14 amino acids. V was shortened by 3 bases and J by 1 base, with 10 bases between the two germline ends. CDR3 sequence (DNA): TGTGCCAGCAGCTCCGTGATTAAGAACACTGAAGCTTTCTTT. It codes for CASSSVIKNTEAFF. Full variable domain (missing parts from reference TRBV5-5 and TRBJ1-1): DAGVTQSPTHLIKTRGQQVTLRCSPISGHKSVSWYQQVLGQGPQFIFQYYEKEERGRGNFPDRFSARQFPNYSSELNVNALLLGDSALYLCASSSVIKNTEAFFGQGTRLTVV.

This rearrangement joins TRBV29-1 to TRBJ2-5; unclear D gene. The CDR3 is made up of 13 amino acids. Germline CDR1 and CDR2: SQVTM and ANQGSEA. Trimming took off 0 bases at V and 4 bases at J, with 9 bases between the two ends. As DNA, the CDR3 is TGCAGCGTTGAAGATCGGCACAGAGAGACCCAGTACTTC. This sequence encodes CSVEDRHRETQYF.

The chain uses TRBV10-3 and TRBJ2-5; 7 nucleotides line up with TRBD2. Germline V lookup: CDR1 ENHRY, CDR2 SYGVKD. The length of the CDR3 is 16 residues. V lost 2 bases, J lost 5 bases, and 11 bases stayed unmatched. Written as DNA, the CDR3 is TGTGCCATCAGTGAGGGGGTTGGGGGACTAAGGGAGACCCAGTACTTC. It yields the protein CAISEGVGGLRETQYF.

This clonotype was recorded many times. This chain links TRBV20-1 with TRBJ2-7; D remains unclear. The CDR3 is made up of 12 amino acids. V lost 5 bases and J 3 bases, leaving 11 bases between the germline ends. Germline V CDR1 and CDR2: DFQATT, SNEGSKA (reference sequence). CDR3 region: CSAGPDGYEQYF. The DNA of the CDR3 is TGCAGTGCTGGCCCTGACGGCTACGAGCAGTACTTC.

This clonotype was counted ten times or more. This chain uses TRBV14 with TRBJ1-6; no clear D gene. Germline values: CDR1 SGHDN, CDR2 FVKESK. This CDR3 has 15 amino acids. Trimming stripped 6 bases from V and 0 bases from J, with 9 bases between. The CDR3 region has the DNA TGTGCCAGCAGGACTACGCGCTCCTATAATTCACCCCTCCACTTT. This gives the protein CASRTTRSYNSPLHF.

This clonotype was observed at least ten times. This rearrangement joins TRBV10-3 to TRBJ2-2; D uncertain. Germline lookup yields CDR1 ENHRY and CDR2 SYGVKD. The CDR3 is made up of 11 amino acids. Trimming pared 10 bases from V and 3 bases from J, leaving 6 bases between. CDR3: CATRDTGELFF. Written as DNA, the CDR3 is TGTGCCACCCGTGACACCGGGGAGCTGTTTTTT.

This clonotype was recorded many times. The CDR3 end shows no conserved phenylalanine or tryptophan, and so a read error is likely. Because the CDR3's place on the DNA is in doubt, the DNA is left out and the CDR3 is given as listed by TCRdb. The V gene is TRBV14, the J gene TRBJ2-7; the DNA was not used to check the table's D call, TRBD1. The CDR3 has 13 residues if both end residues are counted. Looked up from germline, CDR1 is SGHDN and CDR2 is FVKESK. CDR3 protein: CASSQVVGLPGVL.

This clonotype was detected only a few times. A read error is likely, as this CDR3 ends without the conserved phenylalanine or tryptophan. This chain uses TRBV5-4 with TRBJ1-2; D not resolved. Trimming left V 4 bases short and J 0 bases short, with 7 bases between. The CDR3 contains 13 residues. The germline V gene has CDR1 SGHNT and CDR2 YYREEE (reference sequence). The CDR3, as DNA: TGTGCCAGCAGCAGTCCGGCTAACTATGGCTACACCAAC. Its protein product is CASSSPANYGYTN.

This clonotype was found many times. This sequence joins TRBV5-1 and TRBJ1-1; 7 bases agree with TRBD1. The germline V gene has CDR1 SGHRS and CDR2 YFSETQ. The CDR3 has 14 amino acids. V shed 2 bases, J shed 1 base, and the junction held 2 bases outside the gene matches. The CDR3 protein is CASSLGTANTEAFF. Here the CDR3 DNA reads TGCGCCAGCAGCTTAGGGACAGCGAACACTGAAGCTTTCTTT.

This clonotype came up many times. CDR3 residues: CASSPTRDNEQFF. The CDR3, as DNA: TGTGCCAGCAGCCCGACTAGGGACAATGAGCAGTTCTTC. This chain uses TRBV14 with TRBJ2-1; D may be TRBD2 (6 bases). The V end was cut by 4 bases, the J end by 5 bases, with 9 bases between. There are 13 residues in the CDR3. Looked up from germline, CDR1 is SGHDN and CDR2 is FVKESK. Variable domain in full (rest from reference TRBV14 and TRBJ2-1): EAGVTQFPSHSVIEKGQTVTLRCDPISGHDNLYWYRRVMGKEIKFLLHFVKESKQDESGMPNNRFLAERTGGTYSTLKVQPAELEDSGVYFCASSPTRDNEQFFGPGTRLTVL.

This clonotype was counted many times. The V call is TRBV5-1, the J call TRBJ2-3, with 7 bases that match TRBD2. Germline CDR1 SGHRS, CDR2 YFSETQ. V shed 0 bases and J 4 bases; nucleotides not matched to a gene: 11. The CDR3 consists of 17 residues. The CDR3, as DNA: TGCGCCAGCAGCTTGGTTGGGGGAGGGGTTACGCCAGATACGCAGTATTTT. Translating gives CASSLVGGGVTPDTQYF.

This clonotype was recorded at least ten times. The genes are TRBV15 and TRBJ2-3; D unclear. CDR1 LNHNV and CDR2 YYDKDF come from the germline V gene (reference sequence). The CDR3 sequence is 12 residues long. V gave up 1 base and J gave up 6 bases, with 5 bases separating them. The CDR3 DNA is TGTGCCACCAGCAGAGCGTGGGATACGCAGTATTTT. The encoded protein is CATSRAWDTQYF.

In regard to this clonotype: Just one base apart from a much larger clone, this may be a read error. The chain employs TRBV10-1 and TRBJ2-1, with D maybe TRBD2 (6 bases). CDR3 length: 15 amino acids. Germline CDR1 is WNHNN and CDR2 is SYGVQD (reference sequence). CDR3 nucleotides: TGCGCCAGCAGCACAAGCCAGCGGGTTTACAATGCGCAGTTCTTC. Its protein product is CASSTSQRVYNAQFF.

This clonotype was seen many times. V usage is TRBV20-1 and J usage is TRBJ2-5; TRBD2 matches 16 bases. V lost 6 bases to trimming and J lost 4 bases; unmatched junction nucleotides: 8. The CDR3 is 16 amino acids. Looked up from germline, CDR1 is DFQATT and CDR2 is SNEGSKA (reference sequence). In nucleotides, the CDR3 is TGCAGTGCAGGGACTAGCGGGGGGGCTCCCGGAGAGACCCAGTACTTC. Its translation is CSAGTSGGAPGETQYF.

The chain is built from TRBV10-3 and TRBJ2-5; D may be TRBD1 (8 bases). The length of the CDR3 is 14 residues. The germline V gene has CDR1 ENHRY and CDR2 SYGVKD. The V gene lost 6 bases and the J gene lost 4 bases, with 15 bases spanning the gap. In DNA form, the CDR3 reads TGTGCCATCAGATCGGACAGGGAGGGAGAGACCCAGTACTTC. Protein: CAIRSDREGETQYF.